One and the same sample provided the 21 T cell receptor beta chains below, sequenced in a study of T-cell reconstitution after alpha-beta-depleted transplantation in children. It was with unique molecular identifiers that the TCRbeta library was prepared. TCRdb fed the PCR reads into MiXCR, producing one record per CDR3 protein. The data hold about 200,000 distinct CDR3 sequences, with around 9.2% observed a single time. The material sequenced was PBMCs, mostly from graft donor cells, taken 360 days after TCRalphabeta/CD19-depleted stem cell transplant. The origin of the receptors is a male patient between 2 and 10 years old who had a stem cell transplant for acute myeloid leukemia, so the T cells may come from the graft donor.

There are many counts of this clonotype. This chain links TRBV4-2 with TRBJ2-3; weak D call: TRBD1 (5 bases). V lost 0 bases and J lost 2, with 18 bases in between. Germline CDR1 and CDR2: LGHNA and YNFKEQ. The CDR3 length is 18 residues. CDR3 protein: CASSQDPGTDGATDTQYF. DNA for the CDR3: TGTGCCAGCAGCCAAGACCCCGGCACGGATGGGGCCACAGATACGCAGTATTTT.

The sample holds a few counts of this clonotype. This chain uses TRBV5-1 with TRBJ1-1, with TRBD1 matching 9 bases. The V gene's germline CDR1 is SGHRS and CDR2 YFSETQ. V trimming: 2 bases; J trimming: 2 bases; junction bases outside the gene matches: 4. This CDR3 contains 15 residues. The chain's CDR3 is CASSFSGQGNTEAFF. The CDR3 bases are TGCGCCAGCAGCTTCTCGGGACAGGGAAACACTGAAGCTTTCTTT.

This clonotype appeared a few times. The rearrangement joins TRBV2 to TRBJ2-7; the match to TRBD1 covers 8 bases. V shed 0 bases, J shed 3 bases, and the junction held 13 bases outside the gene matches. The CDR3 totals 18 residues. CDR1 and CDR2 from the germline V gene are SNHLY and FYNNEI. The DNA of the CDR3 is TGTGCCAGCAGTGAAGCGCTTCAGGGGGCGTCTTCATACTACGAGCAGTACGTC. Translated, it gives CASSEALQGASSYYEQYV.

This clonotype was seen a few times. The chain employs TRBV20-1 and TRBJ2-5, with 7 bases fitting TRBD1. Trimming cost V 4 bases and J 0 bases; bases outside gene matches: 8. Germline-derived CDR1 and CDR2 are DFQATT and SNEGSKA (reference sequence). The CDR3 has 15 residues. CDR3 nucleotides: TGCAGTGCTACTTCCGGGACAGCTTACCAAGAGACCCAGTACTTC. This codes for CSATSGTAYQETQYF.

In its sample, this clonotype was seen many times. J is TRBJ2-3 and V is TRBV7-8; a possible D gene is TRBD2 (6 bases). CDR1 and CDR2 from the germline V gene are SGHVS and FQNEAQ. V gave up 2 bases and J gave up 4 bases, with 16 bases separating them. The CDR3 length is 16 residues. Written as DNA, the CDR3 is TGTGCCAGCAGCTTATCCCTAGTTCTAGCGCCAGATACGCAGTATTTT. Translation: CASSLSLVLAPDTQYF.

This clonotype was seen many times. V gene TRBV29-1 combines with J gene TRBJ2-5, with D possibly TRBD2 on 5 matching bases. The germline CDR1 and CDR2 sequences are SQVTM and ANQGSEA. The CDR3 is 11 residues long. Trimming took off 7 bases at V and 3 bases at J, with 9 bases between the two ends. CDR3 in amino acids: CSGGLEETQYF. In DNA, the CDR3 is TGCAGCGGAGGACTGGAAGAGACCCAGTACTTC.

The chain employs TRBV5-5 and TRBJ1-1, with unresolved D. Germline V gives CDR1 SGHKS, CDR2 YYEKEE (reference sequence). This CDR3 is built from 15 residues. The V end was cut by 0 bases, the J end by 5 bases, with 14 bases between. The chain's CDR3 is CASSLAVTTGTEAFF. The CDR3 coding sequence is TGTGCCAGCAGCTTGGCGGTAACAACTGGGACTGAAGCTTTCTTT.

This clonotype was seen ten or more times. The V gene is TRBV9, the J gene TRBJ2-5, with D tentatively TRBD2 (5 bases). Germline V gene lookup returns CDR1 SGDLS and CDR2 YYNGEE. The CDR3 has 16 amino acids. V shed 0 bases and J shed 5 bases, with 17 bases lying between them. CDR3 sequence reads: CASSVGVWTSYETQYF. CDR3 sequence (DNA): TGTGCCAGCAGCGTAGGGGTCTGGACTTCTTACGAGACCCAGTACTTC.

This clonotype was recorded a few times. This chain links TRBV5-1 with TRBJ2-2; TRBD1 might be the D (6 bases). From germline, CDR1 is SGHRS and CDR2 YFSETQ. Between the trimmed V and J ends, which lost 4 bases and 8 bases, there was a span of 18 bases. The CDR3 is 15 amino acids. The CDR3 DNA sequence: TGCGCCAGCAGCGGAATTTCGACAGGTTCAGGGGAGCTGTTTTTT. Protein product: CASSGISTGSGELFF.

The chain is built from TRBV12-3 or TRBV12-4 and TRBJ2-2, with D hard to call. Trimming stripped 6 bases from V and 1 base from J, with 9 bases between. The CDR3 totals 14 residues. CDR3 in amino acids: CASSYNRNTGELFF. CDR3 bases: TGTGCCAGCAGCTATAACAGGAACACCGGGGAGCTGTTTTTT.

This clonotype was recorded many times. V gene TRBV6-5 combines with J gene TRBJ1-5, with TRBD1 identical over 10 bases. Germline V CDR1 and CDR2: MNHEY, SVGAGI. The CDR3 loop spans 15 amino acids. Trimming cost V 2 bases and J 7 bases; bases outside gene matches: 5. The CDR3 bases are TGTGCCAGCAGTTACAATGGACAGGGGGGCCAGCCCCAGCATTTT. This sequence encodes CASSYNGQGGQPQHF.

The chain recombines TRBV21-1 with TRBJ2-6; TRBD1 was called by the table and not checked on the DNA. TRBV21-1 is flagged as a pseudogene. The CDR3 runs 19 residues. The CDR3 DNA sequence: TGTGCCAGCAGCAAAGAGGAAAGGGACGGGAACTCTGGGGCCAACGTCCTGACTTTC. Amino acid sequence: CASSKEERDGNSGANVLTF.

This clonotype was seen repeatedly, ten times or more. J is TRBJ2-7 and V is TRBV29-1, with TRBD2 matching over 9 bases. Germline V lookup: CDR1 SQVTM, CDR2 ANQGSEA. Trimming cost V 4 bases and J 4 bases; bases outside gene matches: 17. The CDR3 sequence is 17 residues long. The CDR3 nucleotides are TGCAGCGTTGGCCTAGCGGGGCCCCAACCCATCTTATACGAGCAGTACTTC. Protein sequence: CSVGLAGPQPILYEQYF.

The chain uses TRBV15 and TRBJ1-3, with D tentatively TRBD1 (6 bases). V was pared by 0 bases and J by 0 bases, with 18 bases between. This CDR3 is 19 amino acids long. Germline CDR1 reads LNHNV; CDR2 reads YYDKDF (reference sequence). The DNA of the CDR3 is TGTGCCACCAGCAGAGATAGGGGACCGACAGGCTACTCTGGAAACACCATATATTTT. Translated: CATSRDRGPTGYSGNTIYF. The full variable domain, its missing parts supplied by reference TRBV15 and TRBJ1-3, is DAMVIQNPRYQVTQFGKPVTLSCSQTLNHNVMYWYQQKSSQAPKLLFHYYDKDFNNEADTPDNFQSRRPNTSFCFLDIRSPGLGDTAMYLCATSRDRGPTGYSGNTIYFGEGSWLTVV.

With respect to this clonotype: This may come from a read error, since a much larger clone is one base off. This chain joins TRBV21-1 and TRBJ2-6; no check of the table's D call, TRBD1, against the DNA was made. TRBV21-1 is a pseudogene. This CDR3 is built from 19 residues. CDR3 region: CAGSKAAGQTISGANVLTF. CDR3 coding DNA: TGTGCCGGCAGCAAAGCCGCGGGACAGACAATCTCTGGGGCCAACGTCCTGACTTTC.

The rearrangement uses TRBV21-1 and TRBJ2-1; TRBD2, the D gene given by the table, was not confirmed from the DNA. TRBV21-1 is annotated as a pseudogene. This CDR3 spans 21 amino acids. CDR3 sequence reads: CASSKGFVRLRLAGVGHEQFF. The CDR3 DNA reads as TGTGCCAGCAGCAAAGGGTTCGTCCGGCTACGACTAGCGGGAGTTGGCCATGAGCAGTTCTTC.

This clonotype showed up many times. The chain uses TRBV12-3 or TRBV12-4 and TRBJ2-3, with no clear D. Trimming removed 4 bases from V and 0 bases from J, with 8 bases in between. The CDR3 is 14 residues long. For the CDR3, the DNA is TGTGCCAGCAGTTGGAGAACTAGCACAGATACGCAGTATTTT. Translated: CASSWRTSTDTQYF.

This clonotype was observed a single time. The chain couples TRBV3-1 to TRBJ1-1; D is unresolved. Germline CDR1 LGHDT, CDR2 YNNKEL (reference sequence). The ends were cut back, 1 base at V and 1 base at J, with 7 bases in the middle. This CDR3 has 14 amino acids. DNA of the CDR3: TGTGCCAGCAGCCAAGGAATGAAGAACACTGAAGCTTTCTTT. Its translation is CASSQGMKNTEAFF. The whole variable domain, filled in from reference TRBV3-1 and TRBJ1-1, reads DTAVSQTPKYLVTQMGNDKSIKCEQNLGHDTMYWYKQDSKKFLKIMFSYNNKELIINETVPNRFSPKSPDKAHLNLHINSLELGDSAVYFCASSQGMKNTEAFFGQGTRLTVV.

For the CDR3, the DNA is TGTGCCAGCAGCTTGTGGGCTAGCGCCTTGGGGGAGCAGTTCTTC. Its translation: CASSLWASALGEQFF. The V call is TRBV5-4, the J call TRBJ2-1; the D gene is possibly TRBD2 (6 bases). Trimming removed 1 base from V and 10 bases from J, with 18 bases in between. CDR1 and CDR2 from the germline V gene are SGHNT and YYREEE (reference sequence). This CDR3 is 15 amino acids long.

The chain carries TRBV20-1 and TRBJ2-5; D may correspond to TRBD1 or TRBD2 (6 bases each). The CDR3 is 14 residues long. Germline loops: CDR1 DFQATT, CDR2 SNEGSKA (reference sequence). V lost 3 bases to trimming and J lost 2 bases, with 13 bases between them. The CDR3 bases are TGCAGTGCTAGGAGGGGGAGGTGGCAAGAGACCCAGTACTTC. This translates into CSARRGRWQETQYF.

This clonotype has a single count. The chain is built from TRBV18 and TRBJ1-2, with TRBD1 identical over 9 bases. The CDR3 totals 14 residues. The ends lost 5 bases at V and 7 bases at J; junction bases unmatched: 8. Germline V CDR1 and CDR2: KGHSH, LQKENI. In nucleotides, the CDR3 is TGTGCCAGCTCAGCCCGGGACAGGGTTACTGGCTACACCTTC. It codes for CASSARDRVTGYTF.